Included here is one TCR beta chain sequence, with context. Time point indicated: after dendritic cell vaccination, including at tumor progression/relapse. The sample is drawn from a study of glioma-infiltrating T cells after dendritic cell vaccination. Study-level information: Monocyte-derived dendritic cells, cultured roughly 7 days with IL-4 and GM-CSF, were pulsed with autologous tumor lysate. Patients received three intradermal dendritic cell vaccine injections at biweekly intervals.

The CDR3 length is 16 residues. J lost 1 base, V lost 3 bases, and 2 bases had no gene match. Germline CDR1 reads SGHTA; CDR2 reads FQGTGA. Produced via immunoSEQ multiplex PCR; TCRdb's table is partial and in-frame only. The data contain about 87,000 clones, less than 90% of them seen just once; the ten biggest clones take up under 8%. This clonotype was sampled from a human donor with glioblastoma. The chain is built from TRBV7-3 and TRBJ2-5; TRBD2 matches at 13 bases. The input for sequencing was blood, taken after dendritic cell vaccination. The CDR3 region is CASSFGTSGVQETQYF. CDR3 nucleotide sequence: TGTGCCAGCAGCTTTGGGACTAGCGGGGTCCAAGAGACCCAGTACTTC.